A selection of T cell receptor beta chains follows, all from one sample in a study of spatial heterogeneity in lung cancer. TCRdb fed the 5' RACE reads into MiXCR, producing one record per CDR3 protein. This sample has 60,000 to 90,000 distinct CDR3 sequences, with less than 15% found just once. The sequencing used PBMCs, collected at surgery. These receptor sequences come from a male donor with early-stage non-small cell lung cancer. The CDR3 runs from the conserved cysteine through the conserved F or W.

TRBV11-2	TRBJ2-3	CASSYYRGGTDTQYF
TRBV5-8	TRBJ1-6	CASSISGGNSPLHF
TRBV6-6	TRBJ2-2	CASSPGAGRTGELFF
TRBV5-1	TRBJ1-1	CASSRTGFDSEAFF
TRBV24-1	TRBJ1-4	CATSDGGRGDEKLFF
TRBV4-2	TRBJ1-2	CASSLSLDSSYTF
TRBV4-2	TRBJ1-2	CASSQDNANNYGYTF
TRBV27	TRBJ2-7	CASRPRGDLYEQYF
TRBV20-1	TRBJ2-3	CSASYQGMDTQYF
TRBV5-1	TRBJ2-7	CASSLMRGLEQYF
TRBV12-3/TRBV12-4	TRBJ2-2	CASSRSTGAIGGELFF
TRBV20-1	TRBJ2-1	CSARDRGHEQFF
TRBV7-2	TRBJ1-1	CASSLEGTGGYEAFF
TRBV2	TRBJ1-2	CASSEAPVDGYTF
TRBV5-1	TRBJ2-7	CASSFDPGQLTYEQYF
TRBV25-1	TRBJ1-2	CASSLPGGGYTF
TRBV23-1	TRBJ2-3	CARRVADTDTQYF